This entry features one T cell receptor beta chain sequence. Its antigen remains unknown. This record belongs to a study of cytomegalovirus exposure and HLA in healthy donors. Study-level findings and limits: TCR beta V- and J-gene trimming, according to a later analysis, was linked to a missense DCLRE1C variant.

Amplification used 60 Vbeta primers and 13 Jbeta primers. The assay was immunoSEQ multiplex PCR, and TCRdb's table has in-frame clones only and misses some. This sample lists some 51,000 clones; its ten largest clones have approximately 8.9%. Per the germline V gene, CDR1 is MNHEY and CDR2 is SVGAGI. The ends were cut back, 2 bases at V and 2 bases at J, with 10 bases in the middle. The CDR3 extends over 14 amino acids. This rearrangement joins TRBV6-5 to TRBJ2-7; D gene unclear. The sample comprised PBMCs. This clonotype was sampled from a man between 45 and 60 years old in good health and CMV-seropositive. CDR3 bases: TGTGCCAGCAGTTACACACTAACCCCCTACGAGCAGTACTTC. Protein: CASSYTLTPYEQYF.